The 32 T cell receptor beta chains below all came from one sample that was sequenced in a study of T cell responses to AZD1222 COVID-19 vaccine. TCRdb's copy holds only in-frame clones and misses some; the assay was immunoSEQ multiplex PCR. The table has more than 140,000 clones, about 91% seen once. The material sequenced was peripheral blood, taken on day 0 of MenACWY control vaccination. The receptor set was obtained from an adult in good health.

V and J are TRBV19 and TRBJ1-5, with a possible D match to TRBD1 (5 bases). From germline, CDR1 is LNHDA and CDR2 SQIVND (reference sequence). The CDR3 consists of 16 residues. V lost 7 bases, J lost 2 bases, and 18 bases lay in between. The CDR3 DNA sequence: TGTGCCAGTAAGGGACGAGGAGGTCTAGGCAATCAGCCCCAGCATTTT. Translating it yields CASKGRGGLGNQPQHF.

CDR3 in amino acids: CASSQDSAVGYTF. The DNA for the CDR3 is TGTGCCAGCAGCCAAGATTCCGCGGTAGGCTACACCTTC. The chain combines TRBV14 with TRBJ1-2; no reliable D call. Trimming pared 0 bases from V and 8 bases from J, leaving 10 bases between. Germline values: CDR1 SGHDN, CDR2 FVKESK. The CDR3 has 13 amino acids.

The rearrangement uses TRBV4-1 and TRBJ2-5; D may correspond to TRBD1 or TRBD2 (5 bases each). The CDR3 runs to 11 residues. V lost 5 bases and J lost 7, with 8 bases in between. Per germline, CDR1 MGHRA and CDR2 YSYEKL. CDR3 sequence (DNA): TGCGCCAGCAGCAGGGACGGGACCCAGTACTTC. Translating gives CASSRDGTQYF.

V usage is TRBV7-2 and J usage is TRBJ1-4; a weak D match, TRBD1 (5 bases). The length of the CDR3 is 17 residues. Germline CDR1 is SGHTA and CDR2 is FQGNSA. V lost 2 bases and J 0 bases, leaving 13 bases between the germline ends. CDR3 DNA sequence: TGTGCCAGCAGCTTATTGGGGACGCTTGCAACTAATGAAAAACTGTTTTTT. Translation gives CASSLLGTLATNEKLFF.

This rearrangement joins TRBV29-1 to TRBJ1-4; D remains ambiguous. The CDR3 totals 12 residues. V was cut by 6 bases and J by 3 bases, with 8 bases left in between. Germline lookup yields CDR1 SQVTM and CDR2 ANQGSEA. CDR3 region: CSVLEANEKLFF. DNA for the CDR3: TGCAGCGTGTTAGAGGCTAATGAAAAACTGTTTTTT.

CDR3 sequence reads: CASSLAAGVNQPQHF. The CDR3 coding sequence is TGCGCCAGCAGCTTGGCGGCAGGAGTCAATCAGCCCCAGCATTTT. The rearrangement joins TRBV5-1 to TRBJ1-5; no reliable D call. Looked up from germline, CDR1 is SGHRS and CDR2 is YFSETQ. V lost 0 bases to trimming and J lost 3 bases, with 10 bases between them. The CDR3 is 15 amino acids. Full variable domain (missing parts from reference TRBV5-1 and TRBJ1-5): KAGVTQTPRYLIKTRGQQVTLSCSPISGHRSVSWYQQTPGQGLQFLFEYFSETQRNKGNFPGRFSGRQFSNSRSEMNVSTLELGDSALYLCASSLAAGVNQPQHFGDGTRLSIL.

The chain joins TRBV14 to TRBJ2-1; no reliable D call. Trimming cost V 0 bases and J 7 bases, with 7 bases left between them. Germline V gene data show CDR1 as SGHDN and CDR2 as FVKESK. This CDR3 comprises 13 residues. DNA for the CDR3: TGTGCCAGCAGCCAAGATCTCCGTAATGAGCAGTTCTTC. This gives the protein CASSQDLRNEQFF. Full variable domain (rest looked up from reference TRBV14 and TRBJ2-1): EAGVTQFPSHSVIEKGQTVTLRCDPISGHDNLYWYRRVMGKEIKFLLHFVKESKQDESGMPNNRFLAERTGGTYSTLKVQPAELEDSGVYFCASSQDLRNEQFFGPGTRLTVL.

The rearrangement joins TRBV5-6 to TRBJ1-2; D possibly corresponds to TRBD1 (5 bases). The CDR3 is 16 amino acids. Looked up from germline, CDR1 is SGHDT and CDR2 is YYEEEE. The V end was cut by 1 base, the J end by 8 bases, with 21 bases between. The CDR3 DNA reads TGTGCCAGCAGCTTGCCTGGGGGGTCCCAAGGGATCGGCTACACCTTC. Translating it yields CASSLPGGSQGIGYTF.

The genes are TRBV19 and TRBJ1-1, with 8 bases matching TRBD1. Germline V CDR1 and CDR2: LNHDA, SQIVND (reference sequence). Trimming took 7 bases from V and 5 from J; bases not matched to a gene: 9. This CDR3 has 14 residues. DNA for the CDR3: TGTGCCAGTACCACGAGACAGGGGAGGACTGAAGCTTTCTTT. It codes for CASTTRQGRTEAFF.

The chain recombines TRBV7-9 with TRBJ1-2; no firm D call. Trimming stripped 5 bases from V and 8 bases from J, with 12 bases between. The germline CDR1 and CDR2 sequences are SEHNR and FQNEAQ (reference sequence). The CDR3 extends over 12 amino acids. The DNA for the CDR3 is TGTGCCAGCAGCCCTTCGGAGGGAGGCTACACCTTC. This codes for CASSPSEGGYTF.

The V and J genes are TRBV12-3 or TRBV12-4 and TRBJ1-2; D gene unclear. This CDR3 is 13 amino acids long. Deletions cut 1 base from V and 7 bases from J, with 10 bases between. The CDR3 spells CASSLGPTTGYTF. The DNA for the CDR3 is TGTGCCAGCAGTTTAGGCCCTACCACTGGCTACACCTTC.

CDR3 coding DNA: TGTGCCAGCAGTAGGGGCTCCTACAATGAGCAGTTCTTC. Translated, it gives CASSRGSYNEQFF. The rearrangement joins TRBV2 to TRBJ2-1; maybe TRBD1 (5 bases). Per the germline V gene, CDR1 is SNHLY and CDR2 is FYNNEI. V was cut by 5 bases and J by 0 bases, with 5 bases left in between. The CDR3 totals 13 residues.

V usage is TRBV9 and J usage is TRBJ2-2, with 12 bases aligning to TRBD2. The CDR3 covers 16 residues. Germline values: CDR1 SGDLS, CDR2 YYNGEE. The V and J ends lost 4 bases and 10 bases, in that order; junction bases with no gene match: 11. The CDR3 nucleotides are TGTGCCAGCAGCTCACGGACTAGCGGGACCCCTACGGAGCTGTTTTTT. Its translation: CASSSRTSGTPTELFF.

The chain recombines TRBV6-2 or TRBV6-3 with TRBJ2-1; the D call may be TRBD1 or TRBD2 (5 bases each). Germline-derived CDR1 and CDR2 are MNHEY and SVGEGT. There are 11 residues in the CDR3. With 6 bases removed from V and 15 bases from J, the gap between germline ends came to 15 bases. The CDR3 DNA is TGTGCCAGCAGCATGGGGACCTCCGGGTTCTTC. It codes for CASSMGTSGFF.

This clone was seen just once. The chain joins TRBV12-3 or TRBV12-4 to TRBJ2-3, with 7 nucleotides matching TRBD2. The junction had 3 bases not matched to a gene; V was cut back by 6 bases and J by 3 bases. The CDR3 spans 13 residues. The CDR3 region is CASRLAATDTQYF. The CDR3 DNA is TGTGCCAGCAGGCTAGCGGCGACAGATACGCAGTATTTT.

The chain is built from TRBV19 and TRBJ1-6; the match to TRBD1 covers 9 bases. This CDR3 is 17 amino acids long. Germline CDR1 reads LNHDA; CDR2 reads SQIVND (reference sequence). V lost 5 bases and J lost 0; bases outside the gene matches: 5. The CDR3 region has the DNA TGTGCCAGTAGTCCGGGGACAGGGAGCTCCTATAATTCACCCCTCCACTTT. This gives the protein CASSPGTGSSYNSPLHF. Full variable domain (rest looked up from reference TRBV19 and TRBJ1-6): DGGITQSPKYLFRKEGQNVTLSCEQNLNHDAMYWYRQDPGQGLRLIYYSQIVNDFQKGDIAEGYSVSREKKESFPLTVTSAQKNPTAFYLCASSPGTGSSYNSPLHFGNGTRLTVT.

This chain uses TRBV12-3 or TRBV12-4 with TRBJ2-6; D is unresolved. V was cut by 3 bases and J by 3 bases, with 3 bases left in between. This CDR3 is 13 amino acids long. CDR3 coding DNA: TGTGCCAGCAGTTTCTTTGGGGCCAACGTCCTGACTTTC. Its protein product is CASSFFGANVLTF.

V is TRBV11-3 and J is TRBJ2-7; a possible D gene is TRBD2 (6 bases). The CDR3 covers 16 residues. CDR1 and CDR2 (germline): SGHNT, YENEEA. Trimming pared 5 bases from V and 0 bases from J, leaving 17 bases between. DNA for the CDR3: TGTGCCAGCAGCGAAATGGGCGGGGAGATCTCCTACGAGCAGTACTTC. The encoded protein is CASSEMGGEISYEQYF. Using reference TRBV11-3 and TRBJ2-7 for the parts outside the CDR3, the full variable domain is EAGVVQSPRYKIIEKKQPVAFWCNPISGHNTLYWYLQNLGQGPELLIRYENEEAVDDSQLPKDRFSAERLKGVDSTLKIQPAELGDSAVYLCASSEMGGEISYEQYFGPGTRLTVT.

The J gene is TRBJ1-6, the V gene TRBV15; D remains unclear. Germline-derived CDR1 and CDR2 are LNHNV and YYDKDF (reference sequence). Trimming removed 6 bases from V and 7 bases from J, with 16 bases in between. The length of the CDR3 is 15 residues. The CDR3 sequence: CATRLQEAGNSPLHF. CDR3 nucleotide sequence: TGTGCCACCAGGCTCCAGGAGGCTGGGAATTCACCCCTCCACTTT.

This chain's CDR3 is CASTFSGTGEAFF. The CDR3 region has the DNA TGTGCCAGCACCTTTTCCGGGACAGGGGAAGCTTTCTTT. The V and J genes are TRBV6-5 and TRBJ1-1; 9 bases fit TRBD1. V lost 7 bases to trimming and J lost 8 bases; unmatched junction nucleotides: 8. The V gene's germline CDR1 is MNHEY and CDR2 SVGAGI. CDR3 size: 13 residues.

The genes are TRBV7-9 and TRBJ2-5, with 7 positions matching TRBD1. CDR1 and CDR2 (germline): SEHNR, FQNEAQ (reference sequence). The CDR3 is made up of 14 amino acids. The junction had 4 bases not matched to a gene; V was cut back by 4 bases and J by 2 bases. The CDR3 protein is CASSSLTGQETQYF. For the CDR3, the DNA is TGTGCCAGCAGCTCACTGACAGGGCAAGAGACCCAGTACTTC.

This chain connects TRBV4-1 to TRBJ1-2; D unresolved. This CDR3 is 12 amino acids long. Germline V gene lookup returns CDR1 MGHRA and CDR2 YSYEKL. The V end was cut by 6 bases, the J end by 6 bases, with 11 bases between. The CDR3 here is CASRGLVDGYTF. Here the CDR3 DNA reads TGCGCCAGCAGGGGGTTGGTGGATGGCTACACCTTC.

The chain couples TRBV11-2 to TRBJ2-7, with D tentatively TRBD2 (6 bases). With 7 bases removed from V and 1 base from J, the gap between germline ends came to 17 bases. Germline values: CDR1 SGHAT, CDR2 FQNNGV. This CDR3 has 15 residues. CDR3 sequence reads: CASTTRGSGSYEQYF. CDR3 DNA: TGTGCCAGCACCACCCGGGGTAGCGGTTCCTACGAGCAGTACTTC.

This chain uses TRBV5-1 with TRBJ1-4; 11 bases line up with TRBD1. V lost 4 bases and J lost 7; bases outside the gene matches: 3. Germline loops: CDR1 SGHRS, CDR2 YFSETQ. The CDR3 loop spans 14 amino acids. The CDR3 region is CASSGQGAVEKLFF. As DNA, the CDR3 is TGCGCCAGCAGCGGACAGGGGGCCGTTGAAAAACTGTTTTTT. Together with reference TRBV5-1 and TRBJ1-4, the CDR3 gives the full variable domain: KAGVTQTPRYLIKTRGQQVTLSCSPISGHRSVSWYQQTPGQGLQFLFEYFSETQRNKGNFPGRFSGRQFSNSRSEMNVSTLELGDSALYLCASSGQGAVEKLFFGSGTQLSVL.

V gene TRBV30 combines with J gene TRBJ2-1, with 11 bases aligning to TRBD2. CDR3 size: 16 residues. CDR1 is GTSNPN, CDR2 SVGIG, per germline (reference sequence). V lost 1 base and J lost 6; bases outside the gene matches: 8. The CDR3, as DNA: TGTGCCTGGAGTGGACTAGCGGGAAACACAATCAATGAGCAGTTCTTC. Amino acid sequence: CAWSGLAGNTINEQFF.

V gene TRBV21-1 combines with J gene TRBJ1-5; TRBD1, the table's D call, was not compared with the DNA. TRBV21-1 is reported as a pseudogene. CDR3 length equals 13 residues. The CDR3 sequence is CASSKGSNQPQHF. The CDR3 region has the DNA TGTGCCAGCAGCAAGGGCTCCAATCAGCCCCAGCATTTT.

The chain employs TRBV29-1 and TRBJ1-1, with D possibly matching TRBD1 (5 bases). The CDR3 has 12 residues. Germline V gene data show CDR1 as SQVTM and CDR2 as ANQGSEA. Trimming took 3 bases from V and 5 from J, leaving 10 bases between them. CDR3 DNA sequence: TGCAGCGTTGACCAGGGTGGGACTGAAGCTTTCTTT. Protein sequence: CSVDQGGTEAFF.

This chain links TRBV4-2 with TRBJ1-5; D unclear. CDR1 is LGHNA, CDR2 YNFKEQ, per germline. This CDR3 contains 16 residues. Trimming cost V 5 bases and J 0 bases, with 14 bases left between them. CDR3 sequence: CASSLSKANSNQPQHF. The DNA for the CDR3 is TGTGCCAGCAGCTTGTCGAAGGCGAATAGCAATCAGCCCCAGCATTTT.

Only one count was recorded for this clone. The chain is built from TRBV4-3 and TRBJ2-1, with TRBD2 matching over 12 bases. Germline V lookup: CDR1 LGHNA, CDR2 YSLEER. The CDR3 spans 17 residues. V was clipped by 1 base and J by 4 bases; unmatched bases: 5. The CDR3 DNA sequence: TGCGCCAGCAGCCAAGGGATACTAGCGGGGGGTTACAATGAGCAGTTCTTC. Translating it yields CASSQGILAGGYNEQFF.

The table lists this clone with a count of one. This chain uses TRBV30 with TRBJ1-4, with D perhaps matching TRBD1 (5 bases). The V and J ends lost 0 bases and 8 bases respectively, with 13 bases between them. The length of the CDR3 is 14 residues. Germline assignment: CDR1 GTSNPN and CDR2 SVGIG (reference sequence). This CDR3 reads CAWSVVGEGEKLFF. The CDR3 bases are TGTGCCTGGAGTGTCGTAGGGGAAGGGGAAAAACTGTTTTTT. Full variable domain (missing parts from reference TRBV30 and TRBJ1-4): SQTIHQWPATLVQPVGSPLSLECTVEGTSNPNLYWYRQAAGRGLQLLFYSVGIGQISSEVPQNLSASRPQDRQFILSSKKLLLSDSGFYLCAWSVVGEGEKLFFGSGTQLSVL.

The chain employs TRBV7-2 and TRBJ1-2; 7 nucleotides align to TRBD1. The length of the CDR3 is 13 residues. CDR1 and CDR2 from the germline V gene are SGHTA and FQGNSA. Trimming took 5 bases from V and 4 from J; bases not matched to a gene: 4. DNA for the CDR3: TGTGCCAGCAGCGCTGGACAGGCCTATGGCTACACCTTC. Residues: CASSAGQAYGYTF. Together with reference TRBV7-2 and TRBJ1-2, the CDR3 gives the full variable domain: GAGVSQSPSNKVTEKGKDVELRCDPISGHTALYWYRQSLGQGLEFLIYFQGNSAPDKSGLPSDRFSAERTGGSVSTLTIQRTQQEDSAVYLCASSAGQAYGYTFGSGTRLTVV.

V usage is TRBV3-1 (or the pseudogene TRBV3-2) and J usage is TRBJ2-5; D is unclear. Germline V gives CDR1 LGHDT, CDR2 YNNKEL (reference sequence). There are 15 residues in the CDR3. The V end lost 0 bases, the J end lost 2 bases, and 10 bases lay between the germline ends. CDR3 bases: TGTGCCAGCAGCCAAGATATCCGGGTGCAAGAGACCCAGTACTTC. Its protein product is CASSQDIRVQETQYF.